Listed below are T cell receptor beta chains from one sample, sequenced in a study of glioma-infiltrating T cells. Using its own MiXCR run on the multiplex PCR reads, TCRdb lists one record per CDR3 protein. The table has 12,000 or so distinct CDR3 sequences, around a quarter seen once. Specimen: glioma tissue, nonneoplastic brain tissue, or PBMCs (not recorded which). Receptors originate from a human donor with low-grade glioma or glioblastoma, undergoing nonglioma brain surgery, or in good health (not recorded which). The CDR3 runs from the conserved cysteine through the conserved F or W. Fields, in order: D gene, V gene, clone size, J gene, CDR3 protein, CDR3 DNA. A D gene is named only where the DNA matches it firmly. Clone size is stated in some rows and not others, as once, few, many or a class when expanded.

D: -; V: TRBV3-1; size: -; J: TRBJ2-5; CDR3: CASSQQETQYF; DNA: TGTGCCAGCAGCCAACAAGAGACCCAGTACTTC
D: -; V: TRBV11-3; size: many; J: TRBJ1-1; CDR3: CASSFSRMNTEAFF; DNA: TGTGCCAGCAGCTTTTCCAGAATGAACACTGAAGCTTTCTTT
D: -; V: TRBV20-1; size: few; J: TRBJ2-4; CDR3: CSASYPLGGRGTIQYF; DNA: TGCAGTGCTAGTTACCCTCTAGGGGGCCGCGGGACCATTCAGTACTTC
D: -; V: TRBV4-1; size: -; J: TRBJ2-2; CDR3: CASSQELPDRRTF; DNA: TGCGCCAGCAGCCAAGAATTACCCGACCGAAGGACATTT
D: -; V: TRBV7-8; size: few; J: TRBJ1-4; CDR3: CASSLRPTNEKLFF; DNA: TGTGCCAGCAGCTTACGGCCAACTAATGAAAAACTGTTTTTT
D: TRBD2; V: TRBV20-1; size: medium-sized; J: TRBJ2-7; CDR3: CSARAPKGGSGYEQYF; DNA: TGCAGTGCTAGGGCCCCTAAGGGAGGGAGTGGGTACGAGCAGTACTTC
D: -; V: TRBV2; size: -; J: TRBJ2-1; CDR3: CASSSTRGSYNEQFF; DNA: TGTGCCAGCAGTTCGACTAGAGGCTCCTACAATGAGCAGTTCTTC
D: TRBD2; V: TRBV6-6; size: medium-sized; J: TRBJ2-1; CDR3: CASSYSGTSDNEQFF; DNA: TGTGCCAGCAGTTACTCTGGGACTAGCGACAATGAGCAGTTCTTC
D: -; V: TRBV18; size: -; J: TRBJ1-5; CDR3: CASSPSLSNQPQHF; DNA: TGTGCCAGCTCACCCTCCCTTAGCAATCAGCCCCAGCATTTT
D: -; V: TRBV28; size: -; J: TRBJ2-6; CDR3: CASSLMGVPGANVLTF; DNA: TGTGCCAGCAGTCTAATGGGGGTACCTGGGGCCAACGTCCTGACTTTC
D: -; V: TRBV20-1; size: few; J: TRBJ1-2; CDR3: CSATQPGAGVDYGYTF; DNA: TGCAGTGCAACGCAACCCGGGGCGGGGGTAGACTATGGCTACACCTTC
D: -; V: TRBV7-7; size: -; J: TRBJ2-7; CDR3: CASNLGDPSTSYEQYF; DNA: TGTGCTAGCAACTTAGGGGACCCCTCGACCTCCTACGAGCAGTACTTC
D: -; V: TRBV29-1; size: -; J: TRBJ1-2; CDR3: CSVEDSNYGYTF; DNA: TGCAGCGTTGAGGATTCTAACTATGGCTACACCTTC
D: -; V: TRBV28; size: medium-sized; J: TRBJ2-5; CDR3: CASSFRLSQETQYF; DNA: TGTGCCAGCAGTTTCCGTCTCAGCCAAGAGACCCAGTACTTC
D: -; V: TRBV19; size: few; J: TRBJ1-6; CDR3: CAWSGQNNSPLHF; DNA: TGTGCCTGGAGTGGGCAGAATAATTCACCCCTCCACTTT
D: TRBD2; V: TRBV20-1; size: many; J: TRBJ2-7; CDR3: CSARVASGIYEQYF; DNA: TGCAGTGCTAGAGTGGCTAGCGGGATTTACGAGCAGTACTTC
D: -; V: TRBV10-2; size: -; J: TRBJ2-1; CDR3: CASSTSEQFF; DNA: TGCGCCAGCAGTACTAGTGAGCAGTTCTTC
D: -; V: TRBV5-4; size: -; J: TRBJ2-7; CDR3: CASSLPELYEQYF; DNA: TGTGCCAGCAGCTTGCCAGAACTCTACGAGCAGTACTTC
D: -; V: TRBV20-1; size: many; J: TRBJ2-5; CDR3: CSARDSPQETQYF; DNA: TGCAGTGCTAGAGACTCCCCGCAAGAGACCCAGTACTTC
D: -; V: TRBV12-5; size: -; J: TRBJ2-1; CDR3: CASGLMSEISSYNEQFF; DNA: TGTGCTAGTGGTTTGATGAGCGAGATCTCCTCCTACAATGAGCAGTTCTTC
D: -; V: TRBV29-1; size: -; J: TRBJ1-1; CDR3: CSVESTENTEAFF; DNA: TGCAGCGTTGAATCTACAGAGAACACTGAAGCTTTCTTT
D: -; V: TRBV18; size: -; J: TRBJ1-5; CDR3: CASAPPGTPSNQPQHF; DNA: TGTGCCAGCGCACCGCCAGGGACCCCTAGCAATCAGCCCCAGCATTTT
D: TRBD1; V: TRBV6-1; size: many; J: TRBJ1-1; CDR3: CASQGQGNTEAFF; DNA: TGTGCCAGCCAGGGACAGGGGAACACTGAAGCTTTCTTT
D: -; V: TRBV3-1; size: many; J: TRBJ2-1; CDR3: CASSQDAGDNEQFF; DNA: TGTGCCAGCAGCCAAGATGCAGGGGACAATGAGCAGTTCTTC
D: -; V: TRBV18; size: many; J: TRBJ1-1; CDR3: CASSERAVEAFF; DNA: TGTGCCAGCTCAGAGCGGGCCGTGGAAGCTTTCTTT
D: -; V: TRBV11-2; size: -; J: TRBJ1-5; CDR3: CASSSDLILGEINQPQHF; DNA: TGTGCCAGCAGCTCCGACCTAATATTGGGAGAGATCAATCAGCCCCAGCATTTT
D: -; V: TRBV19; size: -; J: TRBJ2-3; CDR3: CASSNFAGGTDTQYF; DNA: TGTGCCAGTAGTAACTTTGCGGGCGGCACAGATACGCAGTATTTT
D: -; V: TRBV7-3; size: -; J: TRBJ2-3; CDR3: CASRPQPTDTQYF; DNA: TGTGCCAGCAGACCCCAGCCGACAGATACGCAGTATTTT
D: -; V: TRBV24-1; size: -; J: TRBJ1-2; CDR3: CATSEPTANYGYTF; DNA: TGTGCCACCAGTGAGCCGACAGCGAACTATGGCTACACCTTC
D: -; V: TRBV27; size: -; J: TRBJ1-5; CDR3: CASSSGDSNQPQHF; DNA: TGTGCCAGCAGTTCAGGGGATAGCAATCAGCCCCAGCATTTT
D: TRBD2; V: TRBV7-8; size: few; J: TRBJ2-3; CDR3: CASSSYSGRATDTQYF; DNA: TGTGCCAGCAGCTCCTATAGCGGGAGGGCCACAGATACGCAGTATTTT
D: TRBD2; V: TRBV28; size: many; J: TRBJ2-1; CDR3: CASGLAGYNEQFF; DNA: TGTGCCAGCGGACTAGCGGGATACAATGAGCAGTTCTTC
D: -; V: TRBV19; size: many; J: TRBJ2-1; CDR3: CASSMGLEQFF; DNA: TGTGCCAGTAGTATGGGTCTTGAGCAGTTCTTC